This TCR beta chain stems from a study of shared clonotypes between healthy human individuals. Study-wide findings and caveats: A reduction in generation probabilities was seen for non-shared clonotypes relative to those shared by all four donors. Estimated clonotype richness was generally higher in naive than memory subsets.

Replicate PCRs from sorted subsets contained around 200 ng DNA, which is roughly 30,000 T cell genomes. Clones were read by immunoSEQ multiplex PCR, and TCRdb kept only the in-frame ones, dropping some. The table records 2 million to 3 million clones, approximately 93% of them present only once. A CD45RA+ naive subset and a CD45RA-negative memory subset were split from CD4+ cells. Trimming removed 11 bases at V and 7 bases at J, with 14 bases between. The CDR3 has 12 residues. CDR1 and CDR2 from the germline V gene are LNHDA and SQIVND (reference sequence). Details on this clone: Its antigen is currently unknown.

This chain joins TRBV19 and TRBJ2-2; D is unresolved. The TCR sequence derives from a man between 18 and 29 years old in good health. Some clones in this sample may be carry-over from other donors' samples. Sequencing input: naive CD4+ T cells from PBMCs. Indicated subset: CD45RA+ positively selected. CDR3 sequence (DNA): TGTGCCCTGTCCGCGGTTGGCGGGGAGCTGTTTTTT. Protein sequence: CALSAVGGELFF.